Listed here is a single T cell receptor (beta chain). The antigen remains undetermined. Compared with germline, one end of the junction differs, possibly owing to a read error. The authors ran a second PCR of roughly 6 to 12 cycles using a sample-barcoded 5' primer and a J-beta primer mix. One entry per CDR3 protein results from TCRdb running MiXCR on the 5' RACE reads. Of some 930,000 distinct CDR3 sequences in the sample, 29% were seen once. This sample is part of a study of blood T cells in healthy people across ages. Study-wide findings and caveats: Comparison with aged donors showed that long-lived donors had more naive CD4+ cells and higher diversity.

The study recruited healthy Caucasian donors from Russia who were aged roughly 6 to 90. Germline V gives CDR1 SGDLS, CDR2 YYNGEE. This CDR3 is 14 amino acids long. A further study also used this sample, focusing on T cells of mothers and their children. That source notes: Each mother yielded more than 10 million TCR beta CDR3 reads. Each child yielded around 2.9 million reads. Regardless of relatedness, pairs show thymic selection shaping TCR recombination output in a similar manner.

This clonotype originated in a woman in her forties in good health. The sample was blood. The chain links TRBV9 to TRBJ1-6; maybe TRBD1 (6 bases). CDR3 amino acids: CASSVRQENSLLHF. For the CDR3, the DNA is TGTGCCAGCAGCGTCCGACAGGAGAATTCACTCCTCCACTTT.